Shown below are 27 T cell receptor beta chains from a single sample sequenced in a study of monozygotic twins with inflammatory bowel disease. No DNA is given; TCRdb re-called the 5' RACE reads and lists each CDR3 protein once. This sample's table reports some 400,000 distinct CDR3 sequences. Sequencing was performed on blood. The source of these receptors is a human donor with ulcerative colitis or Crohn's disease, or a healthy co-twin of an affected twin (not recorded which).

The chain employs TRBV11-2 and TRBJ1-6; TCRdb returns TRBD1, unconfirmable since there is no DNA. The V gene's germline CDR1 is SGHAT and CDR2 FQNNGV. This CDR3 region has 18 residues. CDR3 region: CASSSEIYRGKAISPLHF.

V usage is TRBV29-1 and J usage is TRBJ2-7; the TRBD1 assignment by TCRdb is unverifiable without DNA. Germline V gives CDR1 SQVTM, CDR2 ANQGSEA. The length of the CDR3 is 16 residues. The CDR3 is CSVEGSTGGEIYEQYF.

This chain joins TRBV7-2 and TRBJ1-1; TCRdb's assignment of TRBD1 cannot be checked, as there is no DNA. The CDR3 totals 15 residues. The germline CDR1 and CDR2 sequences are SGHTA and FQGNSA. The CDR3 spells CASSLDARVFTEAFF.

This rearrangement joins TRBV3-1 to TRBJ2-7; the TRBD2 assignment by TCRdb is unverifiable without DNA. Germline values: CDR1 LGHDT, CDR2 YNNKEL (reference sequence). This CDR3 is built from 13 residues. CDR3 protein: CASSPPLTYEQYF.

This rearrangement joins TRBV20-1 to TRBJ2-7; TCRdb's D call of TRBD2 is untestable without DNA. The CDR3 totals 14 residues. Germline values: CDR1 DFQATT, CDR2 SNEGSKA (reference sequence). CDR3 protein: CSAVTSGRTYEQYF.

This chain links TRBV29-1 with TRBJ1-5; TCRdb proposes TRBD1, but this gene call is untestable without DNA. Germline lookup yields CDR1 SQVTM and CDR2 ANQGSEA. The CDR3 loop spans 13 amino acids. The CDR3 loop is CSVGLSQDQPQHF.

This chain connects TRBV14 to TRBJ2-7. This CDR3 spans 15 amino acids. Per the germline V gene, CDR1 is SGHDN and CDR2 is FVKESK. The CDR3 sequence: CASSQVGGDSYEQYF.

The chain carries TRBV21-1 and TRBJ2-1; TCRdb's assignment of TRBD2 cannot be checked, as there is no DNA. TRBV21-1 constitutes a pseudogene. The CDR3 consists of 16 residues. CDR3 sequence: CASSISSGRTENEQFF.

The chain joins TRBV12-3 or TRBV12-4 to TRBJ1-1; the TCRdb call, TRBD1, lacks DNA for checking. This CDR3 region has 13 residues. CDR3: CASSFAAGAEAFF.

This chain connects TRBV6-5 to TRBJ2-3. CDR1 and CDR2 (germline): MNHEY, SVGAGI. CDR3 length equals 11 residues. The CDR3 reads CASSVGDTQYF.

This chain joins TRBV7-2 and TRBJ2-4; checking the TCRdb D call of TRBD2 is not possible without DNA. The germline V gene has CDR1 SGHTA and CDR2 FQGNSA. The CDR3 contains 16 residues. The CDR3 spells CASSLQREGAKNIQYF.

V gene TRBV7-6 combines with J gene TRBJ2-3; TCRdb indicates TRBD1, and absent DNA this call remains unverified. The germline CDR1 and CDR2 sequences are SGHVS and FNYEAQ. The CDR3 totals 14 residues. CDR3 sequence reads: CASSFASGTDTQYF. The full variable domain, with the rest looked up from reference TRBV7-6 and TRBJ2-3, is GAGVSQSPRYKVTKRGQDVALRCDPISGHVSLYWYRQALGQGPEFLTYFNYEAQQDKSGLPNDRFSAERPEGSISTLTIQRTEQRDSAMYRCASSFASGTDTQYFGPGTRLTVL.

CDR3: CASSYRRGNEQFF. The chain joins TRBV6-5 to TRBJ2-1. The CDR3 consists of 13 residues. CDR1 is MNHEY, CDR2 SVGAGI, per germline.

The genes are TRBV27 and TRBJ1-1. The CDR3 is 14 residues long. Germline-derived CDR1 and CDR2 are MNHEY and SMNVEV (reference sequence). CDR3 residues: CASSWGRGGAEAFF.

This chain joins TRBV18 and TRBJ2-7; without DNA, the TCRdb call of TRBD1 cannot be checked. The CDR3 covers 14 residues. Germline lookup yields CDR1 KGHSH and CDR2 LQKENI. This CDR3 is CASSPSGTGYEQYF.

The J gene is TRBJ2-1, the V gene TRBV4-2; TCRdb outputs TRBD2, but without DNA this stays unchecked. The CDR3 runs 14 residues. The germline CDR1 and CDR2 sequences are LGHNA and YNFKEQ. The CDR3 region is CASSLAGHYNEQFF.

The chain carries TRBV5-5 and TRBJ2-7; TCRdb returns TRBD1, unconfirmable since there is no DNA. The germline V gene has CDR1 SGHKS and CDR2 YYEKEE (reference sequence). The CDR3 contains 15 residues. CDR3 protein: CASSSPTAPGYEQYF.

V gene TRBV5-5 combines with J gene TRBJ2-7; as DNA is missing, the TRBD2 call by TCRdb cannot be tested. Germline loops: CDR1 SGHKS, CDR2 YYEKEE (reference sequence). This CDR3 is built from 16 residues. CDR3 region: CASRYPGREQAYEQYF.

The chain joins TRBV20-1 to TRBJ2-7; TCRdb selects TRBD1, and the lack of DNA leaves this call unchecked. This CDR3 contains 13 residues. CDR1 and CDR2 from the germline V gene are DFQATT and SNEGSKA (reference sequence). The CDR3 loop is CSASTGVSYEQYF.

The chain recombines TRBV29-1 with TRBJ2-7; without DNA, the TCRdb call of TRBD2 cannot be checked. The CDR3 loop spans 15 amino acids. Per germline, CDR1 SQVTM and CDR2 ANQGSEA. CDR3 loop: CSVSPGTSVLYEQYF.

The chain employs TRBV7-3 and TRBJ2-2; with no DNA, the TCRdb D assignment of TRBD2 cannot be verified. CDR1 and CDR2 from the germline V gene are SGHTA and FQGTGA. The CDR3 is 15 residues long. CDR3 region: CASSNGLADTGELFF.

This sequence joins TRBV10-3 and TRBJ1-3; no DNA is available, so the TRBD1 call from TCRdb remains unchecked. From germline, CDR1 is ENHRY and CDR2 SYGVKD. CDR3 length: 16 amino acids. CDR3 loop: CAISESLRGSGNTMYF.

The chain couples TRBV5-1 to TRBJ2-7; TCRdb's assignment of TRBD1 cannot be checked, as there is no DNA. Germline V lookup: CDR1 SGHRS, CDR2 YFSETQ. The CDR3 spans 17 residues. This CDR3 is CASSLGQGASTTYEQYF.

The chain has TRBV7-2 and TRBJ2-7; lacking DNA, the TRBD1 call made by TCRdb goes unchecked. The CDR3 has 11 amino acids. Germline V gives CDR1 SGHTA, CDR2 FQGNSA. The CDR3 loop reads CAIRDRYEQYF. Filled out from reference TRBV7-2 and TRBJ2-7, the complete variable domain reads GAGVSQSPSNKVTEKGKDVELRCDPISGHTALYWYRQSLGQGLEFLIYFQGNSAPDKSGLPSDRFSAERTGGSVSTLTIQRTQQEDSAVYLCAIRDRYEQYFGPGTRLTVT.

The V call is TRBV6-1, the J call TRBJ1-1. The CDR3 extends over 15 amino acids. In germline, CDR1 is MNHNS, CDR2 SASEGT. CDR3 protein: CASTVGGRQNTEAFF.

CDR3 amino acids: CASRRAGTANTEAFF. The chain links TRBV5-1 to TRBJ1-1; no DNA is available, so the TRBD1 call from TCRdb remains unchecked. Germline lookup yields CDR1 SGHRS and CDR2 YFSETQ. CDR3 length: 15 amino acids.

J is TRBJ2-1 and V is TRBV10-3; the D gene TCRdb calls, TRBD2, cannot be checked with no DNA. The CDR3 extends over 18 amino acids. Germline CDR1 reads ENHRY; CDR2 reads SYGVKD. The CDR3 sequence: CATQSGGAVSRSYNEQFF.